This T cell receptor (beta chain) was recovered during a study of early T cells in non-severe SARS-CoV-2 infection. Study-wide results and limits: Comparison of clonotypes with VDJdb favored anti-spike CD8 responses while missing private and CD4 specificities.

Each CDR3 protein gets one entry after TCRdb re-called the 5' RACE reads with MiXCR. The table shows more than 90,000 distinct CDR3 sequences, with approximately 10% occurring only once. The CDR3 runs 13 residues. The junction had 5 bases not matched to a gene; V was cut back by 7 bases and J by 4 bases. This clonotype has at least ten counts. Antigen specificity is unknown. The rearrangement links TRBV12-3 or TRBV12-4 to TRBJ1-1; TRBD1 matches at 8 bases. Sequencing was carried out using whole blood. This TCR was recovered from an adult who was a healthcare worker with PCR-confirmed SARS-CoV-2 infection or an uninfected control (not recorded which). The CDR3: CASNLQGGTEAFF. The CDR3 coding sequence is TGTGCCAGCAATCTACAGGGGGGCACTGAAGCTTTCTTT.